This TCR beta chain stems from a study of T cell responses to AZD1222 COVID-19 vaccine. Data came from immunoSEQ multiplex PCR; TCRdb stores just in-frame clones and leaves some out. The sample lists roughly 96,000 clones; around 89% were seen once. V shed 1 base, J shed 5 bases, and the junction held 8 bases outside the gene matches. The CDR3 is 16 residues long. The germline CDR1 and CDR2 sequences are SGHRS and YFSETQ. The sequencing used peripheral blood, collected on day 0 of AZD1222 vaccination. The chain has TRBV5-1 and TRBJ2-7, with 11 bases fitting TRBD1. The sequence was obtained from an adult in good health. This chain's CDR3 is CASSLWPGQGVDEQYF. CDR3 nucleotide sequence: TGCGCCAGCAGCTTGTGGCCGGGACAGGGGGTCGACGAGCAGTACTTC.